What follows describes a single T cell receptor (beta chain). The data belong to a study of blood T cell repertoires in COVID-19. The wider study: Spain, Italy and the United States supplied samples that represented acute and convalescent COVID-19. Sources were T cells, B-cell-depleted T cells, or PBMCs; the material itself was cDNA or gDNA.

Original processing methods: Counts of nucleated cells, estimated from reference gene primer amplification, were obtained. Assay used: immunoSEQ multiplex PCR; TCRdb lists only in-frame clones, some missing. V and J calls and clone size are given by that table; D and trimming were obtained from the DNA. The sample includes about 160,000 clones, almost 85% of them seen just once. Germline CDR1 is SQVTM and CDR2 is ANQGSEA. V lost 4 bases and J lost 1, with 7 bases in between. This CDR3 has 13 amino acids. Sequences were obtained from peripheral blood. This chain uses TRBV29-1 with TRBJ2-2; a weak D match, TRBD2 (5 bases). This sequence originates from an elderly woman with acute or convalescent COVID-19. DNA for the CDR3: TGCAGCGTTGGAGCGGAGAACACCGGGGAGCTGTTTTTT. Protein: CSVGAENTGELFF.